This TCR beta chain was identified during a study of memory CD4+ T cells and cytomegalovirus serostatus. Produced via immunoSEQ multiplex PCR; TCRdb's table is partial and in-frame only. This table has approximately 61,000 clones, 82% appearing once. The V end lost 4 bases, the J end lost 10 bases, and 11 bases lay between the germline ends. Germline values: CDR1 MDHEN, CDR2 SYDVKM. The CDR3 contains 12 residues. Single viable CD3+CD4+CD8-CD45RO+ cells were sorted as the memory CD4+ T cells. Sequencing was performed on memory CD4+ T cells from blood. This rearrangement joins TRBV28 to TRBJ2-1; D not resolved. The receptor was isolated from an adult in good health and CMV-seronegative. CDR3 in amino acids: CASSSTLGEQFF. CDR3 DNA sequence: TGTGCCAGCAGTTCCACCCTGGGGGAGCAGTTCTTC.